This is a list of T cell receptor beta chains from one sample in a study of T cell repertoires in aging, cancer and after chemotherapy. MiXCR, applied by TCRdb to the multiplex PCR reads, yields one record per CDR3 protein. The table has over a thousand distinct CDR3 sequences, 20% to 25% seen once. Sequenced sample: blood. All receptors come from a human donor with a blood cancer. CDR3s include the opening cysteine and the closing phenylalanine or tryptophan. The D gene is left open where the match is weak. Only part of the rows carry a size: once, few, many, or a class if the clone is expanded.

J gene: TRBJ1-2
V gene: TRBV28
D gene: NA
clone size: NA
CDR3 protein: CASSYGYYGYTF
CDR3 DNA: TGTGCCAGCAGCTACGGGTACTATGGCTACACCTTC

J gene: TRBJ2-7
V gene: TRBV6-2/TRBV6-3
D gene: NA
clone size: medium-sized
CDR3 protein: CASSYYLGKLRGRDEQYF
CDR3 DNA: TGTGCCAGCAGTTATTATCTCGGGAAGCTAAGGGGTCGGGACGAGCAGTACTTC

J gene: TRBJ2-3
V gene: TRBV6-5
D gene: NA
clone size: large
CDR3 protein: CASRVAETSTDTQYF
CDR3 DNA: TGTGCCAGCAGGGTAGCGGAAACTAGCACAGATACGCAGTATTTT

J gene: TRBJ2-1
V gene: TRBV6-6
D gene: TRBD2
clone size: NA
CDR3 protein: CASRGTSPTYNEQFF
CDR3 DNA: TGTGCCAGCAGGGGGACTAGTCCCACCTACAATGAGCAGTTCTTC

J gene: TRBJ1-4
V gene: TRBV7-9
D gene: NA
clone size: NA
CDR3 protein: CASSPMGGSNEKLFF
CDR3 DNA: TGTGCCAGCAGCCCCATGGGGGGATCTAATGAAAAACTGTTTTTT

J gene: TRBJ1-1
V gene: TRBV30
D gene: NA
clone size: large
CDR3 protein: CAWSIGGTEAFF
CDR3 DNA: TGTGCCTGGAGTATTGGGGGCACTGAAGCTTTCTTT

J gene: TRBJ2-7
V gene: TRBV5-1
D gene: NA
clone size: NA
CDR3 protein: CASSLELRTYEQYF
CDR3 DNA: TGCGCCAGCAGCTTGGAATTGCGTACCTACGAGCAGTACTTC

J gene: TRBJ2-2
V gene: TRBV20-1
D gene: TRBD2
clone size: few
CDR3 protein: CSARGGGTGELFF
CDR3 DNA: TGCAGTGCTAGAGGGGGAGGGACCGGGGAGCTGTTTTTT

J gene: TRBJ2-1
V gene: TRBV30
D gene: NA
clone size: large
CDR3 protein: CAWSVGSYNEQFF
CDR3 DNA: TGTGCCTGGAGTGTAGGCAGCTACAATGAGCAGTTCTTC

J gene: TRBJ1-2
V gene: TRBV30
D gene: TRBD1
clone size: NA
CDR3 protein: CAWESTGEAYGYTF
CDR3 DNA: TGTGCCTGGGAATCGACAGGGGAGGCCTATGGCTACACCTTC

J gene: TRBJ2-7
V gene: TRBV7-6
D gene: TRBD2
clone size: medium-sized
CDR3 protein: CASSPGLAGGLEQYF
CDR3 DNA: TGTGCCAGCAGTCCGGGACTAGCGGGAGGGCTCGAGCAGTACTTC

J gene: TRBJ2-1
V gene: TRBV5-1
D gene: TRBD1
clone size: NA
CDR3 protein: CASSSGQGPNEQFF
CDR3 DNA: TGCGCCAGCAGCTCGGGACAGGGGCCCAATGAGCAGTTCTTC

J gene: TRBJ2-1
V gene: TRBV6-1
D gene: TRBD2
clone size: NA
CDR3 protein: CASSRGTSGGKQFF
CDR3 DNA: TGTGCCAGCAGTCGCGGGACTAGCGGGGGCAAGCAGTTCTTC

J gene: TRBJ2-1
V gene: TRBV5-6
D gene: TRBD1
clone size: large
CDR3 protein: CASSLGDRQYNEQFF
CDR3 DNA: TGTGCCAGCAGCTTGGGGGACAGACAATACAATGAGCAGTTCTTC

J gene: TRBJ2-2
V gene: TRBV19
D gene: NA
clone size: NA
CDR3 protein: CVSSLSPRTGELFF
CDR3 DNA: TGTGTCAGTAGTTTGTCGCCGAGGACCGGGGAGCTGTTTTTT

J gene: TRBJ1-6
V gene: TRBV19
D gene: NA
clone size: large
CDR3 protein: CASKAIGGLPLHF
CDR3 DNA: TGTGCCAGTAAGGCGATAGGTGGGTTACCCCTCCACTTT

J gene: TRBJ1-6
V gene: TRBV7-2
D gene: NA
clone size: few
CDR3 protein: CASSLPLRPGPYNSPLHF
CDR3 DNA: TGTGCCAGCAGCTTACCTTTGAGGCCGGGTCCTTATAATTCACCCCTCCACTTT

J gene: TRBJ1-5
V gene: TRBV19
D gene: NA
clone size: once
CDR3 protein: CASSMGRQPQHF
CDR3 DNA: TGTGCCAGTAGTATGGGGAGGCAGCCCCAGCATTTT

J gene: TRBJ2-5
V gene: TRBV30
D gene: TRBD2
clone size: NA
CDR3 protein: CAWGGGTQYF
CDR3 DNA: TGTGCCTGGGGGGGGGGGACCCAGTACTTC

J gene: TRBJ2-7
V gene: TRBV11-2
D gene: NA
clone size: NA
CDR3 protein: CASSRDLRGEQYF
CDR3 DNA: TGTGCCAGCAGCCGGGACCTCAGGGGCGAGCAGTACTTC

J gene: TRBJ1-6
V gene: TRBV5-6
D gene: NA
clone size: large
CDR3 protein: CASSLYQDGVSPLHF
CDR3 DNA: TGTGCCAGCAGCTTGTACCAGGACGGAGTTTCACCCCTCCACTTT

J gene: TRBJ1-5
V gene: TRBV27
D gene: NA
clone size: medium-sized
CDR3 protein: CASRNLAGINQPQHF
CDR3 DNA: TGTGCCAGCAGAAACCTAGCAGGGATCAATCAGCCCCAGCATTTT

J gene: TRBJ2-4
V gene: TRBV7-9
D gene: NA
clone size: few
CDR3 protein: CASSSPLGSGLAKNIQYF
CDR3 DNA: TGTGCCAGCAGCTCACCCCTGGGTAGCGGCCTAGCCAAAAACATTCAGTACTTC